One sample yielded the 7 T cell receptor beta chains listed below, sequenced in a study of tumor-infiltrating lymphocytes in primary liver carcinoma. Each 20-30 mg portion of unsorted bulk tissue served as the source for co-extraction of RNA and DNA. Priming with a constant-region primer yielded TCR beta cDNA from roughly 0.45 ug total RNA. Slightly modified ARM-PCR, run as three nested multiplex PCR rounds, produced the TCR beta libraries. With TRBV1-TRBV30 forward primers and a C-beta reverse primer, the first two PCR rounds were run for 9 to 10 cycles each. TCRdb fed the multiplex PCR reads into MiXCR, producing one record per CDR3 protein. The sample carries 45,000 or so distinct CDR3 sequences, approximately 70% recorded once. The sample consisted of liver tumor tissue from sampling region 2. Subset in this sample: tumor region T2, inferior pole. Every receptor here comes from a man in his forties with primary liver carcinoma and hepatitis B virus infection.

Concerning this clonotype: The final CDR3 position lacks the conserved phenylalanine or tryptophan, pointing to a likely read error. The DNA is omitted, as the CDR3 cannot be located on it reliably, and the CDR3 follows TCRdb's listing. V usage is TRBV29-1 and J usage is TRBJ2-1; TRBD1 reflects the table's D call only, with no check against the DNA. Inclusive of both ends, the CDR3 amounts to 15 amino acids. Germline values: CDR1 SQVTM, CDR2 ANQGSEA. The CDR3 spells CSVEFGTGGFYEPFS.

To note about this clonotype: A read error may explain this, as a much larger clone is one base away. V gene TRBV20-1 combines with J gene TRBJ2-7; 7 bases match TRBD1. V lost 6 bases, J lost 3 bases, and 11 bases stayed unmatched. Looked up from germline, CDR1 is DFQATT and CDR2 is SNEGSKA (reference sequence). There are 14 residues in the CDR3. DNA of the CDR3: TGCAGTGCCAATGACAGGGCTTCCCTCTACGAGCAGTACTTC. This codes for CSANDRASLYEQYF.

At least ten counts were recorded for this clonotype. The chain couples TRBV5-4 to TRBJ2-6, with 7 bases matching TRBD1. The V segment lost 6 bases and the J segment 0 bases; nucleotides outside the gene matches: 9. Germline V gene data show CDR1 as SGHNT and CDR2 as YYREEE (reference sequence). The length of the CDR3 is 17 residues. The chain's CDR3 is CASKGGQAVSGANVLTF. CDR3 DNA sequence: TGTGCCAGCAAAGGAGGACAGGCCGTCTCTGGGGCCAACGTCCTGACTTTC. Filled out from reference TRBV5-4 and TRBJ2-6, the complete variable domain reads ETGVTQSPTHLIKTRGQQVTLRCSSQSGHNTVSWYQQALGQGPQFIFQYYREEENGRGNFPPRFSGLQFPNYSSELNVNALELDDSALYLCASKGGQAVSGANVLTFGAGSRLTVL.

This clonotype was observed a single time. The junction differs from germline at one of its ends, possibly a read error. The chain uses TRBV11-2 and TRBJ2-2; weak D call: TRBD1 (6 bases). Germline CDR1 reads SGHAT; CDR2 reads FQNNGV. CDR3 length: 17 amino acids. The DNA for the CDR3 is TGTACCAGCAGCTTAGATCATCGGGATAGGGACACCGGGGAGCTGTTCTTT. Translation gives CTSSLDHRDRDTGELFF.

The V call is TRBV11-1, the J call TRBJ2-1; TRBD1 or TRBD2 may be the D gene (5 bases each). From germline, CDR1 is SGHAT and CDR2 FQDESV (reference sequence). CDR3 length: 15 residues. V was trimmed by 3 bases and J by 5 bases, leaving 14 bases between them. The CDR3 DNA reads as TGTGCCAGCAGCTTTAAGGGACCGCCGGACAATGAGCAGTTCTTC. This codes for CASSFKGPPDNEQFF. Drawing the rest from reference TRBV11-1 and TRBJ2-1, the complete variable domain is EAEVAQSPRYKITEKSQAVAFWCDPISGHATLYWYRQILGQGPELLVQFQDESVVDDSQLPKDRFSAERLKGVDSTLKIQPAELGDSAMYLCASSFKGPPDNEQFFGPGTRLTVL.

The V gene is TRBV11-2, the J gene TRBJ2-6; 8 positions match TRBD1. From germline, CDR1 is SGHAT and CDR2 FQNNGV. CDR3 length equals 21 residues. J lost 0 bases, V lost 10 bases, and 23 bases had no gene match. The CDR3 reads CAIIIGGDRGISLSGANVLTF. The CDR3 DNA reads as TGTGCCATCATCATAGGGGGAGACAGGGGCATTTCCCTCTCTGGGGCCAACGTCCTGACTTTC.

A note on this clonotype: One end of the junction does not line up with germline, which may come from a read error. The chain joins TRBV4-1 to TRBJ1-5, with D possibly being TRBD1 or TRBD2 (5 bases each). The DNA end favors TRBJ2-3, so the J call may be wrong. The germline CDR1 and CDR2 sequences are MGHRA and YSYEKL. This CDR3 has 15 amino acids. DNA of the CDR3: TGCGTCAGCAGTCCCATAGAGAGGGGCAGTCAGCCCCAGTATTTT. Translated, it gives CVSSPIERGSQPQYF.